The clone carrying this T cell receptor beta chain was seen a handful of times. The antigen is unknown. A much larger clone differs by one base, so this may be a read error. The entry originates in a study of T cells in Graves' hyperthyroidism and ophthalmopathy. Whole-study findings and limits: Most thyroid-expanded clonotypes above 0.001 were also found in blood.

Amplification of TCR beta CDR3 regions used RNA as the template. The TCR CDR3 was amplified in a first-round RT-PCR using the HTBI primer set. TCRdb reprocessed the multiplex PCR reads with MiXCR, giving one entry per CDR3 protein. The profile shows roughly 290,000 distinct CDR3 sequences, approximately 17% of them singletons. Germline lookup yields CDR1 SGHTA and CDR2 FQGNSA. The CDR3 consists of 14 residues. Trimming removed 5 bases from V and 7 bases from J, with 14 bases in between. This TCR was recovered from a woman aged 55-70 years with Graves' ophthalmopathy. The V and J genes are TRBV7-2 and TRBJ1-4, with D tentatively TRBD1 (5 bases). Source material: blood. DNA of the CDR3: TGTACCAGCAGCGTAGGCGCGGGGGGTGAAAAACTGTTTTTT. Translated, it gives CTSSVGAGGEKLFF.